This TCR beta chain was obtained from a study of blood T cells in healthy people across ages. Findings and caveats of the study: Those diversity estimates obtained from one million T cells were thought to be underestimates.

The CDR3 is 13 residues long. The germline CDR1 and CDR2 sequences are SEHNR and FQNEAQ (reference sequence). Concerning this clonotype: Its antigen is not known.

A J-beta primer mix and a sample-barcoded 5' primer were used in a second PCR of roughly 7 to 12 cycles. Per sample, CDR3-containing paired-end reads numbered at least 2.5 million. TCRdb independently ran MiXCR on the 5' RACE reads; one entry per CDR3 protein. Of 1.8 million or so distinct CDR3 sequences in the sample, approximately 40% were seen once. The sample was blood. The origin of this receptor is a human donor in good health. The V gene is TRBV7-9, the J gene TRBJ2-7, with D perhaps matching TRBD1 (7 bases). The tail of the sequence fits TRBJ2-5 better, so the J call may be wrong. CDR3 loop: CASSPQGRKTQYF. CDR3 nucleotide sequence: TGTGCCAGCAGCCCACAGGGGAGGAAGACCCAGTACTTC.